This TCR beta chain comes out of a study of blood T cells in healthy people across ages. The second PCR ran roughly 7 to 12 cycles with a sample-barcoded 5' primer and J-beta primers. In TCRdb, the 5' RACE reads were re-called with MiXCR into one record per CDR3 protein. Of hundreds of thousands of distinct CDR3 sequences listed, roughly 50% are singletons. V lost 6 bases to trimming and J lost 7 bases, with 10 bases between them. There are 12 residues in the CDR3. Germline V gives CDR1 ENHRY, CDR2 SYGVKD. This clonotype was sampled from a woman aged 60-75 years in good health. Sequenced: blood. The chain employs TRBV10-3 and TRBJ2-1, with D tentatively TRBD1 (5 bases). The CDR3: CAISENRNEQFF. For the CDR3, the DNA is TGTGCCATCAGCGAGAACAGGAATGAGCAGTTCTTC.